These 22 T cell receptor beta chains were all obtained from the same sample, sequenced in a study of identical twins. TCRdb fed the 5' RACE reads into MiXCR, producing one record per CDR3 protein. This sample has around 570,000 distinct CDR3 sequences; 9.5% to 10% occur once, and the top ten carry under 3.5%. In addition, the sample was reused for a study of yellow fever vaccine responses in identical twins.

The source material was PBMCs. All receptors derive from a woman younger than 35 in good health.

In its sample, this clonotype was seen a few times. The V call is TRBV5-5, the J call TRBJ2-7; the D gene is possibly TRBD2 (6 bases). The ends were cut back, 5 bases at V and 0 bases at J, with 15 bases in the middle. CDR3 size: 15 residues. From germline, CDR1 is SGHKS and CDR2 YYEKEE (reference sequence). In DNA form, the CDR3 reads TGTGCCAGCAGGCCTGGACGGGGGAGCTCCTACGAGCAGTACTTC. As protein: CASRPGRGSSYEQYF.

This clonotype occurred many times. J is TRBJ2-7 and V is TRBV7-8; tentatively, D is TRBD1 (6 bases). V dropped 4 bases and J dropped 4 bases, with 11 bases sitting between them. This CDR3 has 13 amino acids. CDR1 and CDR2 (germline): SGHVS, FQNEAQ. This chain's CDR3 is CASSYLQGYEQYF. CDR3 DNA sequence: TGTGCCAGCAGCTACCTACAGGGATACGAGCAGTACTTC.

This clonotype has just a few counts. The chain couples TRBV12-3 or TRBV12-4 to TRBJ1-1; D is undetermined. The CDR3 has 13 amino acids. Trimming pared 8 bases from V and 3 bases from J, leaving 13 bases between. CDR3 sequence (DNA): TGTGCCAGCTGGACGTATCCGTACACTGAAGCTTTCTTT. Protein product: CASWTYPYTEAFF.

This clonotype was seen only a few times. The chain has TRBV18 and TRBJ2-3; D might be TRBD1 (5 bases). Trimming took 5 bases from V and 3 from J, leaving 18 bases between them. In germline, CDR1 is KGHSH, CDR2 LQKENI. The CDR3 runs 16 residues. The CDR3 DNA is TGTGCCAGCTCATCCCAGGACATAACCGGGACAGATACGCAGTATTTT. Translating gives CASSSQDITGTDTQYF.

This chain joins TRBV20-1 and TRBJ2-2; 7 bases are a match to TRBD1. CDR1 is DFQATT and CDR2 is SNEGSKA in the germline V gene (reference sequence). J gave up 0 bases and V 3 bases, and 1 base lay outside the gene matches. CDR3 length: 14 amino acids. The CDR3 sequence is CSARGQSNTGELFF. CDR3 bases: TGCAGTGCTAGGGGACAGTCGAACACCGGGGAGCTGTTTTTT.

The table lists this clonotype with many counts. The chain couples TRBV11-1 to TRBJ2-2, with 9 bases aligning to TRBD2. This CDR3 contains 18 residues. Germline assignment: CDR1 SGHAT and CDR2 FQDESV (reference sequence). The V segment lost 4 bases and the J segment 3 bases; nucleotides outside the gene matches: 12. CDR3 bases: TGTGCCAGCAGCTCAGCCCCGGGACTAGCAGTCGACACCGGGGAGCTGTTTTTT. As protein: CASSSAPGLAVDTGELFF.

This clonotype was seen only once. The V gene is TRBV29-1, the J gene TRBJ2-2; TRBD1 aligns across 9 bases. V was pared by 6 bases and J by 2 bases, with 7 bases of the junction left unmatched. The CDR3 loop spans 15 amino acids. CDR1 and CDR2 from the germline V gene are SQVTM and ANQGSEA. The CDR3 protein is CSVGNRGRNTGELFF. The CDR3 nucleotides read TGCAGCGTCGGAAACAGGGGGCGAAACACCGGGGAGCTGTTTTTT.

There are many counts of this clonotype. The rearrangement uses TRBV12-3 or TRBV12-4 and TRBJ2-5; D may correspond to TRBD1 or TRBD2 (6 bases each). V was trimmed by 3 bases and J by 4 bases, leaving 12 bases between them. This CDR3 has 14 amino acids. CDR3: CASSFSGGLETQYF. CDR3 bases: TGTGCCAGCAGTTTCTCCGGGGGCTTAGAGACCCAGTACTTC.

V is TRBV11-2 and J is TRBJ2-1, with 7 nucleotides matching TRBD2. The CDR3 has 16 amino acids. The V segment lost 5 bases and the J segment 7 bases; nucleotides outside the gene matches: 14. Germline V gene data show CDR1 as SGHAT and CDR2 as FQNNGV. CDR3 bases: TGTGCCAGCAGCGGTGTGGAGGCGGGAGTTTCGAATGAGCAGTTCTTC. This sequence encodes CASSGVEAGVSNEQFF.

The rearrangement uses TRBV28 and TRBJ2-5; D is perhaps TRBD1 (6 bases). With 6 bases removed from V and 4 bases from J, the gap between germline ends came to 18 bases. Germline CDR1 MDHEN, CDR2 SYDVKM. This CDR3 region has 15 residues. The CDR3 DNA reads TGTGCCAGCAGCTCCCTTTACCAGGGGTCAGAGACCCAGTACTTC. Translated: CASSSLYQGSETQYF.

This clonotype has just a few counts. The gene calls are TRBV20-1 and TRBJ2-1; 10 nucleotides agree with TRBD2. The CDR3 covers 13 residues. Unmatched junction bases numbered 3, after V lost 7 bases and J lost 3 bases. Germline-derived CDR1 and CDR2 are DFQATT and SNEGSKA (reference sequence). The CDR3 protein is CSERTSGYNEQFF. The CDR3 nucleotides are TGCAGTGAACGGACTAGCGGCTACAATGAGCAGTTCTTC.

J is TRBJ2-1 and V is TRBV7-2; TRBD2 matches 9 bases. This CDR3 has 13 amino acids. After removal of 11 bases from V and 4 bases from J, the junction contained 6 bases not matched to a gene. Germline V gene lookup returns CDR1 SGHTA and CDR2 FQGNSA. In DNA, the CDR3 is TGTGCCGAGAGGCTAGCGGGATACAATGAGCAGTTCTTC. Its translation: CAERLAGYNEQFF. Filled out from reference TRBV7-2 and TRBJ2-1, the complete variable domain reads GAGVSQSPSNKVTEKGKDVELRCDPISGHTALYWYRQSLGQGLEFLIYFQGNSAPDKSGLPSDRFSAERTGGSVSTLTIQRTQQEDSAVYLCAERLAGYNEQFFGPGTRLTVL.

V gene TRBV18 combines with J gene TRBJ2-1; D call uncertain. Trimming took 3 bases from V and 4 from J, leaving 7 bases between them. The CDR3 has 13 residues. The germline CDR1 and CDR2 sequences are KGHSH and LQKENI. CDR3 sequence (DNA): TGTGCCAGCTCACCGGAACTATACAATGAGCAGTTCTTC. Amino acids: CASSPELYNEQFF.

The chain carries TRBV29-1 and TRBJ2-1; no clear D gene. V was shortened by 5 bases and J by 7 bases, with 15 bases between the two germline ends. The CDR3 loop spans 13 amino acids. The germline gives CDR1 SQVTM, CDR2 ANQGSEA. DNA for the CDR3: TGCAGCGTTACCTACTTTGATTTTAATGAGCAGTTCTTC. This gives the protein CSVTYFDFNEQFF.

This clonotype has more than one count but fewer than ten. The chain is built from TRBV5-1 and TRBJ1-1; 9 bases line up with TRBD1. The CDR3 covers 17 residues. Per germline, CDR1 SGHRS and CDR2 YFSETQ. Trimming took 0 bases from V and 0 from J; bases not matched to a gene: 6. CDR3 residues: CASSLAGQGRMNTEAFF. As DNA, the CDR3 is TGCGCCAGCAGCTTGGCGGGACAGGGACGCATGAACACTGAAGCTTTCTTT.

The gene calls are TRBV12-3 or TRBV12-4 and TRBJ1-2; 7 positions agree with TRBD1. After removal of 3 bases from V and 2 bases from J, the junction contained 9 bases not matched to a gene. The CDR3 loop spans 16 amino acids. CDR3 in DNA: TGTGCCAGCAGTTTCTACAGGGAAGGGGGCAACTATGGCTACACCTTC. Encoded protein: CASSFYREGGNYGYTF.

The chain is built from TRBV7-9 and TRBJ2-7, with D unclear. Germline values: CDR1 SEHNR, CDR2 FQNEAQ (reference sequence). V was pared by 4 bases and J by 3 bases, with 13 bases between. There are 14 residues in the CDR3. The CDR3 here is CASSSMSSIYEQYF. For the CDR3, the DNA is TGTGCCAGCAGCTCGATGTCCAGTATCTACGAGCAGTACTTC.

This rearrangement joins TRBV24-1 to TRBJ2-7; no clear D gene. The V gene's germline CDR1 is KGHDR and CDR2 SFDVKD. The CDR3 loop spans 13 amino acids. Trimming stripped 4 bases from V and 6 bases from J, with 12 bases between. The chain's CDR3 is CATSEQHKSEQYF. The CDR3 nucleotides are TGTGCCACCAGTGAACAGCACAAATCCGAGCAGTACTTC.

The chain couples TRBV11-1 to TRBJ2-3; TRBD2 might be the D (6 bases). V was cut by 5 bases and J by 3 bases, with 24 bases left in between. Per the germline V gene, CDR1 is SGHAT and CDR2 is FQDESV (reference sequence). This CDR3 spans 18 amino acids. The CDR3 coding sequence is TGTGCCAGCAGCCCCATCGGGGGAAGGGCGGGTGTAACAGATACGCAGTATTTT. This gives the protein CASSPIGGRAGVTDTQYF.

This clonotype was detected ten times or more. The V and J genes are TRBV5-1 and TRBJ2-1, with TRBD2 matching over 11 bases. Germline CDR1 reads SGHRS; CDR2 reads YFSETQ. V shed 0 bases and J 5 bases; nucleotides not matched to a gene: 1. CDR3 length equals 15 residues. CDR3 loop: CASSLGSGRDNEQFF. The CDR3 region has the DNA TGCGCCAGCAGCTTGGGTAGCGGGAGGGACAATGAGCAGTTCTTC. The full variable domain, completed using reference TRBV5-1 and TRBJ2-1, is KAGVTQTPRYLIKTRGQQVTLSCSPISGHRSVSWYQQTPGQGLQFLFEYFSETQRNKGNFPGRFSGRQFSNSRSEMNVSTLELGDSALYLCASSLGSGRDNEQFFGPGTRLTVL.

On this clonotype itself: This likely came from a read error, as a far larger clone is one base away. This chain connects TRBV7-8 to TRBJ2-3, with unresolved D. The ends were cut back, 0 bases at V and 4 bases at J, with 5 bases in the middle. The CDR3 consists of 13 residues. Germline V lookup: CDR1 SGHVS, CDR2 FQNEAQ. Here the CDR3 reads CASSLASPDTQYF. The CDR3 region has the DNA TGTGCCAGCAGCTTAGCTAGCCCAGATACGCAGTATTTT. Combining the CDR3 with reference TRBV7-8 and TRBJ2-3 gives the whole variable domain GAGVSQSPRYKVAKRGQDVALRCDPISGHVSLFWYQQALGQGPEFLTYFQNEAQLDKSGLPSDRFFAERPEGSVSTLKIQRTQQEDSAVYLCASSLASPDTQYFGPGTRLTVL.

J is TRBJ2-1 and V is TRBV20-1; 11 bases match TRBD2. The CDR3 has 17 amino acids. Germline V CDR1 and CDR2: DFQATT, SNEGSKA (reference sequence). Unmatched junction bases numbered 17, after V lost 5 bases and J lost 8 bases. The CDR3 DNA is TGCAGTGCTTACCAGGGACTAGCGGCCCGGAGGGGGCATGAGCAGTTCTTC. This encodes CSAYQGLAARRGHEQFF.